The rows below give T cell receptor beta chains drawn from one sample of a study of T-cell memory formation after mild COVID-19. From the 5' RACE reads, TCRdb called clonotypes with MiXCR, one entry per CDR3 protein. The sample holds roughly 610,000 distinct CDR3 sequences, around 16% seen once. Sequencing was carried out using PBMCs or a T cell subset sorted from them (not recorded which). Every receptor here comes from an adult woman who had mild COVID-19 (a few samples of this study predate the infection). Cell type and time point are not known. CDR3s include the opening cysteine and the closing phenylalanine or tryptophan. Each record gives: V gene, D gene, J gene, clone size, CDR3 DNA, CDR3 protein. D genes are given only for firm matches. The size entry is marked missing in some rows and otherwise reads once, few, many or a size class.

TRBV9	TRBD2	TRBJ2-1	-	TGTGCCAGCAGCGTAGCTAGCGGGCAATACTACAATGAGCAGTTCTTC	CASSVASGQYYNEQFF
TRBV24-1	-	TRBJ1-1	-	TGTGCCACCAGGGGGCCGAGGGAGGACACTGAAGCTTTCTTT	CATRGPREDTEAFF
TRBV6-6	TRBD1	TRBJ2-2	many	TGTGCCAGCAGTTACTCGACCCAGGGGGACACCGGGGAGCTGTTTTTT	CASSYSTQGDTGELFF
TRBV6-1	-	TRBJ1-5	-	TGTGCCAGCACCCCCGACGGTTTTAATCAGCCCCAGCATTTT	CASTPDGFNQPQHF
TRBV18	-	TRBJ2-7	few	TGTGCCAGCTCACCAGGCAGGGAAGCCTACGAGCAGTACTTC	CASSPGREAYEQYF
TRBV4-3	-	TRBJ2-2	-	TGCGCCAGCAGCCAAGAGTCCCCACAGCGGTCGAACACCGGGGAGCTGTTTTTT	CASSQESPQRSNTGELFF
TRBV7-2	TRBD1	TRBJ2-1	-	TGTGCCAGCAGCTTAGACCCCGGGACAGGGGGCTCCTACAATGAGCAGTTCTTC	CASSLDPGTGGSYNEQFF
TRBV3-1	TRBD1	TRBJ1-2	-	TGTGCCACCAGACGGGAACAGGGGGCCGGTGGCTACACCTTC	CATRREQGAGGYTF
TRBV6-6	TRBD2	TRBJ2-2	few	TGTGCCAGCAGGAAGCTGACCGGGACTAGGACCGGGGAGCTGTTTTTT	CASRKLTGTRTGELFF
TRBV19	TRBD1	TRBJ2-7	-	TGTGCCAGTAGTCTCCCCGGGACAGGGACCTACGAGCAGTACTTC	CASSLPGTGTYEQYF
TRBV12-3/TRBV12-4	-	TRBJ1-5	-	TGTGCCAGCAGTGAAGCTGTAGGACGCAATCAGCCCCAGCATTTT	CASSEAVGRNQPQHF
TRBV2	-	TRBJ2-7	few	TGTGCCAGCTCGACAGTAAAAGAGCAGTACTTC	CASSTVKEQYF
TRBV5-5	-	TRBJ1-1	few	TGTGCCAGCAGCTTGCTAATGGTCACTGAAGCTTTCTTT	CASSLLMVTEAFF
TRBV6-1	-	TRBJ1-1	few	TGTGCCAGCAGTTTCGACGGAGGAACAAACACTGAAGCTTTCTTT	CASSFDGGTNTEAFF
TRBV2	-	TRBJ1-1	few	TGTGCCAGCACCCTCGGAACAGGGCTTGGCACTGAAGCTTTCTTT	CASTLGTGLGTEAFF
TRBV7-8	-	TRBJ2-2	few	TGTGCCAGCAGCTTGGGGGCACAATCGAACACCGGGGAGCTGTTTTTT	CASSLGAQSNTGELFF
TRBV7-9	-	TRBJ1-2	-	TGTGCCAGCAGCTGGCAACTTGAGGCCGGGACACAGGGCTACACCTTC	CASSWQLEAGTQGYTF
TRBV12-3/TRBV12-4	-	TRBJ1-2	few	TGTGCCAGCAGCCCCGCGGCAGGGGTCTATGGCTACACCTTC	CASSPAAGVYGYTF
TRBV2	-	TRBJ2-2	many	TGTGCCAGCACCGGACGGGCCGGGGAGCTGTTTTTT	CASTGRAGELFF
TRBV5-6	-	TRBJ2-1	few	TGTGCCAGCAGCTTGGTTAGCCAGTTTGAGCAGTTCTTC	CASSLVSQFEQFF
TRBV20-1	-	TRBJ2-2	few	TGCAGTGCTAAAAGAGGGACCGGGGAGCTGTTTTTT	CSAKRGTGELFF
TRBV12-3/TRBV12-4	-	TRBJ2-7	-	TGTGCCAGCAGTTTAGCCCCCAGGTCCTACGAGCAGTACTTC	CASSLAPRSYEQYF
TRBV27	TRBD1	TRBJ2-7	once	TGTGCCAGCAGTCCGCAAAGGGGGACAGGAGCTTACGAGCAGTACTTC	CASSPQRGTGAYEQYF
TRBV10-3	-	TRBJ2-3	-	TGTGCCACCTCCGTAGGCATGCAGGGCGTAAATACGCAGTATTTT	CATSVGMQGVNTQYF
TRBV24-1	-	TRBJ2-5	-	TGTGCCACCAGTGAGGACACCGAAGAGACCCAGTACTTC	CATSEDTEETQYF
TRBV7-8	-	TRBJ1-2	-	TGTGCCAGCAGCTTAGCGGTCATTTCCGGGACGCCTTATGGCTACACCTTC	CASSLAVISGTPYGYTF
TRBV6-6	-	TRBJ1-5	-	TGTGCCAGCAGGCAGGTCCTCAATCAGCCCCAGCATTTT	CASRQVLNQPQHF
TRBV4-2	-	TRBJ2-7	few	TGTGCCAGCAGCCAAGAACTAGTCTACGAGCAGTACTTC	CASSQELVYEQYF
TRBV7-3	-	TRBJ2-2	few	TGTGCCAGCAGCACATTCTTGGACACCGGGGAGCTGTTTTTT	CASSTFLDTGELFF